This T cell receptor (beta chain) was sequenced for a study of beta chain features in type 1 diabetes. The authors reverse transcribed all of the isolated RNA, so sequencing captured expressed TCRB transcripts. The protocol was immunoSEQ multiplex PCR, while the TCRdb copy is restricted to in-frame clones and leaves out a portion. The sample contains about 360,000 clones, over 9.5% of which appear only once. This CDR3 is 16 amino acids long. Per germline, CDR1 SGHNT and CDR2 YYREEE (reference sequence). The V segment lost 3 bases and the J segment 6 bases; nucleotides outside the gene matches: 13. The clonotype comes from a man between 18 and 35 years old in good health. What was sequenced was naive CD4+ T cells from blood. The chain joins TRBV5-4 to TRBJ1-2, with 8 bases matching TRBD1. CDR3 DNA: TGTGCCAGCAGCTCGAAGATGACAGGGGACATTCATGGCTACACCTTC. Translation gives CASSSKMTGDIHGYTF.